The source of this TCR beta chain is a study of blood T cell repertoires in COVID-19. About the study: Samples taken during acute and convalescent COVID-19 were collected in the United States, Italy and Spain. Nucleic acid was either cDNA or gDNA, and it came from T cells, B-cell-depleted T cells, or PBMCs.

The germline CDR1 and CDR2 sequences are LNHNV and YYDKDF (reference sequence). Trimming cost V 6 bases and J 2 bases; bases outside gene matches: 4. The CDR3 runs to 14 residues. In the original processing: Estimation of nucleated cell counts was performed using reference gene primer amplification. The data were produced by immunoSEQ multiplex PCR, yet TCRdb's version contains in-frame clones alone and is incomplete. V and J calls and clone size are those listed in that table; D and trimming were worked out from the DNA. The sample yields under 250,000 clones, roughly four fifths seen once. The source is a man between 50 and 59 years old with active or convalescent COVID-19. This chain links TRBV15 with TRBJ2-3; the match to TRBD2 covers 8 bases. The sequenced sample was peripheral blood. CDR3 DNA sequence: TGTGCCACCAGAACGGGAGGGACCACAGATACGCAGTATTTT. Protein sequence: CATRTGGTTDTQYF.